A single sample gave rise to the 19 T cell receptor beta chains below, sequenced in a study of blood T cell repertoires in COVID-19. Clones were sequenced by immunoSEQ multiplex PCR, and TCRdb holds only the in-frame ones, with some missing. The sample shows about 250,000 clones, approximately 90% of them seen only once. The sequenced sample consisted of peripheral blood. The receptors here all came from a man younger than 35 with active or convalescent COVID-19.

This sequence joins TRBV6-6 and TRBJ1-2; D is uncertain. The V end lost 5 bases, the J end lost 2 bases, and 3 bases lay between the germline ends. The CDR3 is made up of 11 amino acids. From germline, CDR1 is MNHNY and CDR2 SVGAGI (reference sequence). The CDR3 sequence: CASSPNYGYTF. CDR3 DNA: TGTGCCAGCAGTCCAAACTATGGCTACACCTTC.

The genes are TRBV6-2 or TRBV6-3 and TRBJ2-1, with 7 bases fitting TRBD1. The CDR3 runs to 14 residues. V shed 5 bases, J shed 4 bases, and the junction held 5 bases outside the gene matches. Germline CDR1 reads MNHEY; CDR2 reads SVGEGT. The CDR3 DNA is TGTGCCAGCAGTAAAGGGACAGCTTACAATGAGCAGTTCTTC. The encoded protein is CASSKGTAYNEQFF.

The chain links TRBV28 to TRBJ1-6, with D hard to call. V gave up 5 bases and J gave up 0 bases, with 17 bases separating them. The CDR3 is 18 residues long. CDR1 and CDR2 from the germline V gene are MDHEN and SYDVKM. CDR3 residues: CASSPARESSSYNSPLHF. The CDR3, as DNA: TGTGCCAGCAGTCCCGCCCGGGAGTCTAGCTCCTATAATTCACCCCTCCACTTT.

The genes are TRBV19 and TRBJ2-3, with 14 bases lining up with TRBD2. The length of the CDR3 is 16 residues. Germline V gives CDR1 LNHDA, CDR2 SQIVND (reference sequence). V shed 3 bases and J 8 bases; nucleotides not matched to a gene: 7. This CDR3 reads CASSIGLAGGAGTQYF. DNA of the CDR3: TGTGCCAGTAGTATCGGACTAGCGGGAGGCGCAGGTACGCAGTATTTT.

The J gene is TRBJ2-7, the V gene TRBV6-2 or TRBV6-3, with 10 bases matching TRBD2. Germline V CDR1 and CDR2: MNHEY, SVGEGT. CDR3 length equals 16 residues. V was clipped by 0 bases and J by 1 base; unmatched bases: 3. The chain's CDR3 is CASSYSRTSGSYEQYF. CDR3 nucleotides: TGTGCCAGCAGTTACTCGCGGACTAGCGGTTCCTACGAGCAGTACTTC.

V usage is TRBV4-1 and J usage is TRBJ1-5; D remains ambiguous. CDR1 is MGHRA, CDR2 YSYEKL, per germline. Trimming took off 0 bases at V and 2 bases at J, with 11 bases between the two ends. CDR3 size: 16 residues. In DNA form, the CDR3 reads TGCGCCAGCAGCCAAGATCACCAGGCAGGCAATCAGCCCCAGCATTTT. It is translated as CASSQDHQAGNQPQHF.

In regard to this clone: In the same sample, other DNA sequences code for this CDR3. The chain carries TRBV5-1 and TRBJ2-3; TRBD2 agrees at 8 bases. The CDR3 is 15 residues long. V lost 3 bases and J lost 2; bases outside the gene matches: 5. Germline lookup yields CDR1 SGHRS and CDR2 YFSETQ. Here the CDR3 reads CASSSGGRSTDTQYF. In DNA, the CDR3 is TGCGCCAGCAGCTCGGGGGGGAGATCCACAGATACGCAGTATTTT.

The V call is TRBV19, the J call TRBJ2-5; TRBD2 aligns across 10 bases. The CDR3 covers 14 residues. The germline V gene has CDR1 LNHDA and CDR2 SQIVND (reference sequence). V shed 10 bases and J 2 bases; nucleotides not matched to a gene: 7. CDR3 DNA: TGTGCCAACCAGCGGGAGGGGTATCAAGAGACCCAGTACTTC. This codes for CANQREGYQETQYF.

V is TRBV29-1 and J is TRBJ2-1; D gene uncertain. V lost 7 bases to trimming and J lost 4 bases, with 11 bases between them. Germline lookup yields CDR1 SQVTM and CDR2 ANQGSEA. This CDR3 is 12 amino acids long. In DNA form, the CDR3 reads TGCAGCGGGGTACAGTCTTACAATGAGCAGTTCTTC. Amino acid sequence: CSGVQSYNEQFF.

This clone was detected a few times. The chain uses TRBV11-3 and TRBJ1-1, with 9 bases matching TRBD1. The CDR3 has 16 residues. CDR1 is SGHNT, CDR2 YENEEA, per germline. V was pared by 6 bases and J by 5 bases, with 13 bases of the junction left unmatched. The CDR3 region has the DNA TGTGCCAGCAGACGAGGCAACCACAGGGGGCGGACTGAAGCTTTCTTT. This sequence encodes CASRRGNHRGRTEAFF.

CDR3 nucleotide sequence: TGTGCCAGCAGCCTGCGGACTAGCGGGAGTACTCAAGAGACCCAGTACTTC. The encoded protein is CASSLRTSGSTQETQYF. The chain carries TRBV6-2 or TRBV6-3 and TRBJ2-5; 13 nucleotides match TRBD2. V lost 6 bases to trimming and J lost 2 bases; unmatched junction nucleotides: 9. Looked up from germline, CDR1 is MNHEY and CDR2 is SVGEGT. The CDR3 has 17 amino acids.

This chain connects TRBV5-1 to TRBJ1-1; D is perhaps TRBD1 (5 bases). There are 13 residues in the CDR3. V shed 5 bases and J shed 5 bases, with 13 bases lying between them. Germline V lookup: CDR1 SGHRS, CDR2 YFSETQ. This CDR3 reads CASSRQKETEAFF. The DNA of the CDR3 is TGCGCCAGCAGTCGACAGAAGGAGACTGAAGCTTTCTTT.

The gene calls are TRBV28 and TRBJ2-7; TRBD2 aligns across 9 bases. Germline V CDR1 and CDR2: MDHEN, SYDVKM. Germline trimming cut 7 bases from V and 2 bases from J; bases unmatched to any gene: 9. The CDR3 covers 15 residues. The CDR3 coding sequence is TGTGCCAGCAATTATGTCGGGACTAGCCCCTACGAGCAGTACTTC. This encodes CASNYVGTSPYEQYF.

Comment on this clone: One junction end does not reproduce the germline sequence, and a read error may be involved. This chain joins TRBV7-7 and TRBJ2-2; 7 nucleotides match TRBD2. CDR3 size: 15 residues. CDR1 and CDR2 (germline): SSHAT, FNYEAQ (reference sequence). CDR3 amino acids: CASSFAGVRAGELFF. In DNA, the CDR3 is TGTGCTAGCAGCTTCGCGGGAGTGCGAGCCGGGGAGCTGTTTTTT.

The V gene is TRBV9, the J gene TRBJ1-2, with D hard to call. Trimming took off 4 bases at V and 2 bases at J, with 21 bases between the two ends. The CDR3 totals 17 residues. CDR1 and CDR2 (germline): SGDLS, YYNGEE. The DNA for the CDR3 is TGTGCCAGCAGCTCAGATCCCCGGGGAGCTTCAAACTATGGCTACACCTTC. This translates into CASSSDPRGASNYGYTF.

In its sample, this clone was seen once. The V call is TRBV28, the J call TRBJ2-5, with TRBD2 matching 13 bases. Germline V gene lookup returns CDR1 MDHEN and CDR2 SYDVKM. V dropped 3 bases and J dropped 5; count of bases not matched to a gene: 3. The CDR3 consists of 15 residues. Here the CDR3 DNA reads TGTGCCAGCAGTTTTAGACTAGCGGGAGGTGAGACCCAGTACTTC. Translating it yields CASSFRLAGGETQYF.

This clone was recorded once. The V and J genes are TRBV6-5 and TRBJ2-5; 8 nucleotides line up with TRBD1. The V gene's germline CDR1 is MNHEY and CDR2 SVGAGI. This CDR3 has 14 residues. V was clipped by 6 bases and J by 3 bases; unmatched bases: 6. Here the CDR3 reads CASRYTGGEETQYF. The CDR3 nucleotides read TGTGCCAGCAGGTACACAGGGGGAGAAGAGACCCAGTACTTC.

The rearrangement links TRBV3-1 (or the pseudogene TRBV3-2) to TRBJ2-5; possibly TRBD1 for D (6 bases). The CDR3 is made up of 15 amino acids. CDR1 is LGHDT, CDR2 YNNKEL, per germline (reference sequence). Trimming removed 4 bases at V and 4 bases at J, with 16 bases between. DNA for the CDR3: TGTGCCAGCAGCCCCCAGGGGAGAACATCAGAGACCCAGTACTTC. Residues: CASSPQGRTSETQYF.

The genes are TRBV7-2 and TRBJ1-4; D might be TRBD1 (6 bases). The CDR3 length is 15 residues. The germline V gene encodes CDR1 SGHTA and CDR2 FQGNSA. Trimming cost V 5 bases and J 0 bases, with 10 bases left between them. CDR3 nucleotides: TGTGCCAGCAGCCAACAGGGAGCAACTAATGAAAAACTGTTTTTT. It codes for CASSQQGATNEKLFF.